The clone carrying this T cell receptor (beta chain) was recorded many times. This entry belongs to a study of kidney transplant recipient with SARS-CoV-2 infection. TCRdb re-analysed the reads in MiXCR, keeping a single row per CDR3 protein. The sample includes about 250,000 distinct CDR3 sequences, around 28% of them seen just once. Per germline, CDR1 SEHNR and CDR2 FQNEAQ (reference sequence). The CDR3 length is 17 residues. V lost 5 bases and J 4 bases, leaving 23 bases between the germline ends. The clonotype originates from a male patient aged 25-45 years who had COVID-19 and was a kidney transplant recipient. Some T cells may originate from the graft donor. The chain has TRBV7-9 and TRBJ1-2; unclear D gene. The sample in question was a blood sample, obtained at baseline and between days 110 and 120 from a kidney transplant recipient. The CDR3 spells CASSEGQYHGKTYGYTF. CDR3 in DNA: TGTGCCAGCAGCGAAGGCCAATACCATGGAAAGACCTATGGCTACACCTTC.